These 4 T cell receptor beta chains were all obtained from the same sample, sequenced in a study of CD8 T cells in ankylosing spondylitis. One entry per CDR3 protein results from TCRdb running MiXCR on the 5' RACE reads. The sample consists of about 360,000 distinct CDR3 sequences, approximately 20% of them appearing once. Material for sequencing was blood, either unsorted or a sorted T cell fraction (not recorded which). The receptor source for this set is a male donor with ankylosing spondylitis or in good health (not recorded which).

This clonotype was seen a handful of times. DNA for the CDR3: TGTGCCAGCAGTTGGTTGCGCGAGACCCAGTACTTC. Translation gives CASSWLRETQYF. The chain recombines TRBV12-3 or TRBV12-4 with TRBJ2-5, with no clear D. The germline V and J ends were trimmed by 4 bases and 5 bases, with 8 bases remaining between them. The CDR3 runs to 12 residues.

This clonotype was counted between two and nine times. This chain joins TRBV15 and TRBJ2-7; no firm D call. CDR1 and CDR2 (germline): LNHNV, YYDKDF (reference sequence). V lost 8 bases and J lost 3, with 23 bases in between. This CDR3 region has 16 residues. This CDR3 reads CATFAAEDPLGYEQYF. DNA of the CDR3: TGTGCCACCTTTGCCGCAGAGGACCCTCTTGGCTACGAGCAGTACTTC.

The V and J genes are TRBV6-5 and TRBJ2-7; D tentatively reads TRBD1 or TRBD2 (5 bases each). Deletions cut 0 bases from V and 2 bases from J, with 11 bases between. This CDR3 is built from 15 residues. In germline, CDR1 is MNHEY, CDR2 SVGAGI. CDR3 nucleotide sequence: TGTGCCAGCAGTTACTCGTGGGACGGACCCTACGAGCAGTACTTC. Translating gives CASSYSWDGPYEQYF.

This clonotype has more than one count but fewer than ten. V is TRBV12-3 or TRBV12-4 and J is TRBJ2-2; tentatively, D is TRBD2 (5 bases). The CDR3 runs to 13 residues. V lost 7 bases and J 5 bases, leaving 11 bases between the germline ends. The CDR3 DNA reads TGTGCCAGCACCCCTGGGAGTACCGGGGAGCTGTTTTTT. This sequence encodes CASTPGSTGELFF.